This T cell receptor (beta chain) is from a study of cytomegalovirus exposure and HLA in healthy donors (TCRdb year 2017). Regarding the complete study: An earlier analysis of some 500 of the donors reported 250 to 350 Gb of sequence data and some 120 million unique TCR beta sequences from 150 million to 200 million T cells. The study aimed to test whether cataloging public T cell receptors could reveal signatures of past pathogen exposure. HLA typing included class I and class II loci at four-digit resolution. The study combined high-throughput TCR immunosequencing, statistical association of individual TCRs with disease status, and machine learning to predict cytomegalovirus infection status. Rather than drawing on any new phenotypic data, the later analysis identified candidate immune exposures from TCR beta sequences and the way those sequences occurred across donors. Genome-wide SNP genotypes for about 65% of the roughly 670 donors were used in a later genetic analysis, which treated that subset as a discovery cohort. All discovery cohort repertoires had been generated using a single sequencing platform. Donor age, sex, ethnicity and CMV serostatus were collected together with the repertoire data. Besides the first cohort of roughly 660 subjects, a separate validation cohort made up of 90 to 150 different subjects was used. To decide whether each TCR beta V gene segment behaved as functional or pseudogenic, an earlier analysis of some 570 of the donors relied on high-throughput TCR beta sequencing. Among 350 to 400 genotyped donors of the cohort, an average of about 240,000 unique TCR beta nucleotide sequences were sequenced per donor, around 18% of them non-productive. Of the 300 to 450 genotyped donors, about 80% fell in the genetic ancestry cluster associated with self-reported Caucasian donors. Typing coverage differed by locus: A, B, C, DRB1 and DQB1 were typed in roughly 620-630 donors, DQA1 in about 510, DPA1 in some 610, and DPB1 in 400 to 490. Several DR-DQ haplotypes were treated as single units for association and clustering because of strong linkage in the cohort. An early release that covered several hundred HLA-typed donors contained 250 to 350 gigabases of sequencing data and 65 million to 100 million unique TCR sequences. In a later analysis, previously published TCR beta repertoires from more than 500 donors were re-analyzed and high-resolution HLA genotyping was added so that TCR occurrence patterns could be studied. The study profiled the T cell repertoires of under 850 subjects by immunosequencing and related them to cytomegalovirus serostatus. Paper-wide results and their limitations: A further reported finding was that TCR beta sequences accurately predicted the HLA-A and HLA-B alleles for most subjects in the first cohort. The authors suggested that the approach could potentially be extended to other disease states and immunological phenotypes. Three of the identified cytomegalovirus-associated TCR beta chains were confirmed in vitro to be specific for cytomegalovirus antigens. In a later analysis, several top co-occurrence clusters were reported to appear linked to parvovirus B19, influenza, CMV and Epstein-Barr virus. The study listed 150 to 200 TCR beta chains as associated with cytomegalovirus. Strong co-occurrence of HLA alleles, especially DR and DQ, made assigning TCR associations to individual alleles difficult. Compared with the roughly 670-donor mean, donors in an Asian-associated ancestry cluster had fewer N-insertions in productive TCRs, according to a later genetic analysis. Because the 87-base-pair reads could not distinguish some IMGT-functional V segments, including TRBV6-2 and TRBV6-3, those segments were excluded. A later analysis found that most CMV-associated TCR beta chains appeared HLA-restricted, with HLA associations seemingly driven largely by CMV exposure. The classifier was reported to diagnose cytomegalovirus status with high specificity and sensitivity in both the original and validation cohorts. Sequencing depth was assumed to be roughly uniform across donors in the presence/absence analyses, though that assumption may not hold. The cohort was sequenced for TCR beta chains only, and without alpha or paired-chain data the features that could be detected were limited. V-gene and J-gene trimming of TCR beta chains was associated with a missense DCLRE1C variant in a later genetic analysis, and the association was replicated in an independent cohort. Linkage disequilibrium might explain the correlated functional status among segregating V segments, but an unknown experimental factor could not be ruled out. The earlier analysis of a few hundred of the donors excluded about 16 rarely observed V segments, including chromosome 9 orphons, because counts were too low. In a later analysis, HLA-associated TCR beta chains were found to be more clonally expanded and to have lower generation probabilities than equally common non-associated chains. Across donors, most TCR sequences were observed very rarely, whereas some public TCRs were present in many individuals. Because HLA typing was missing for some donors at each locus, association tests included only the typed subset. The sequencing pipeline was judged likely to have produced a cluster of highly shared sequence variants as a technical artifact. At a false discovery rate of 0.05, a later analysis linked around 15,000 TCR beta sequences to specific HLA alleles. An earlier analysis of some 560 of the donors showed that most TCR beta V segments appeared in productive rearrangements either about 87% or about 30% of the time, which broadly matched IMGT annotations. The only immune exposure information available for the cohort was CMV serostatus. In a later analysis, TCR association rates were found to vary across HLA loci, with the most associated TCRs seen for DRB1 alleles and the fewest for HLA-C alleles.

Worth noting for this clone: The clone's antigen remains unknown. Base qualities are not recorded, but no much larger clone differs from it by a single base.

The CDR3 starts with the cysteine, ends with the phenylalanine, and has 15 residues. The DNA shown is the 45-base CDR3, in frame from base 1. V lost 0 bases and J lost 10 bases, and the count of bases not matched to a germline gene is 5. Reading the germline V gene gives CDR1 SGHRS and CDR2 YFSETQ. The cohort consisted of 666 healthy bone marrow donors. Cohort members were all nominally healthy when sampled, although unrecorded immune exposures were likely present. The donor tested CMV seropositive and was one of the 289 seropositive cohort members. A peripheral blood sample was provided by each donor, and peripheral blood mononuclear cells were used for TCR beta sequencing. The Qiagen DNeasy Blood Extraction Kit was used to extract genomic DNA from the blood cell samples. Libraries were constructed by the immunoSEQ multiplex PCR assay. For the multiplex PCR, a mixture combining 60 forward primers for TCR Vbeta segments and 13 reverse primers for TCR Jbeta segments was used. The CDR3 region of rearranged TCR beta genes was amplified from genomic DNA by a multiplex PCR assay. The Illumina HiSeq System was used to sequence the amplified TCR beta libraries as 87-base-pair reads. Per the source publication's procedure: In a later analysis, some 80 million unique TCR beta chains were counted across the approximately 620 repertoires, and roughly 9.9 million of these chains were shared by at least two donors. To remove PCR and sequencing errors, raw reads were error-corrected and collapsed into unique sequences using a nearest-neighbor algorithm that merged closely related sequences. To assign V, D and J gene segments, CDR3 sequences were aligned to IMGT reference sequences. Each retained sequence needed at least a six-nucleotide match to both a V gene segment and a J gene segment. Rearrangements were called productive when the CDR3 lacked stop codons and stayed in frame with V and J; all others were non-productive. CDR3 was defined by IMGT convention, running from the second conserved V-encoded cysteine to the conserved J-encoded phenylalanine. Sequences without an unambiguous match to a single V gene segment were excluded from the earlier analysis of about 640 of the donors. An earlier analysis of fewer than 750 of the donors called V segments functional above 56.7% productive rearrangements and segregating when the between-donor standard deviation exceeded 5%. A statistical classification framework was built to diagnose cytomegalovirus status from the catalog of TCR beta chain sequences. V and J gene assignment, in a later analysis, came from comparing TCR nucleotide sequences with IMGT/GENE-DB human TR gene sequences. In a later analysis, CDR3 sequences and most-parsimonious VDJ recombination scenarios were assigned using the TCRdist pipeline. In a later analysis, every TCR beta chain was defined by the combination of its CDR3 amino acid sequence and its V-gene family, and reads without a unique V-gene family were dropped. In a later analysis, 550 to 650 highly shared, low-generation-probability nucleotide sequences were removed to address suspected cross-contamination and a sequencing artifact. In a later analysis, a clonal expansion index for each public chain was calculated from normalized within-repertoire ranks of inferred template counts. Generation probabilities in a later analysis came from a VDJ recombination model fitted to out-of-frame rearrangements, and those results were checked against IGoR. In a later analysis, TCR-TCR, TCR-HLA and TCR-CMV co-occurrence was scored with hypergeometric tests, and a repertoire-size bias correction was applied to TCR pairs. In a later analysis, false discovery rates were estimated by permuting HLA or CMV assignments 20 times. A later analysis grouped co-occurring TCRs with DBSCAN, adding TCRdist sequence similarity when clustering within HLA-allele-positive subsets. For co-occurrence clustering, repertoires with fewer than 30,000 or more than 120,000 public chains were excluded, along with a handful of repertoires with anomalous nucleotide sharing. The table comes from immuneACCESS by way of TCRdb, which keeps in-frame sequences with V and J called. Part of the clones is missing from these tables; in studies checked, under half for an unresolved V gene and the rest for unknown reasons. That table supplies the V and J calls and clone size; D and trimming were determined from the DNA. The sample includes around 100,000 clones, with roughly 73% observed a single time. Together, the top ten hold approximately 4.8% of the sample.

Sequencing used PBMCs. This TCR was sampled from a male donor in good health and CMV-seropositive. This receptor chain uses TRBV5-1 and TRBJ2-1; a stretch of 12 junction bases matches TRBD1. The sequence in DNA is TGCGCCAGCAGCTTGGCCGGGACAGGGGGCAAGGAGCAGTTCTTC. Its protein product is CASSLAGTGGKEQFF.